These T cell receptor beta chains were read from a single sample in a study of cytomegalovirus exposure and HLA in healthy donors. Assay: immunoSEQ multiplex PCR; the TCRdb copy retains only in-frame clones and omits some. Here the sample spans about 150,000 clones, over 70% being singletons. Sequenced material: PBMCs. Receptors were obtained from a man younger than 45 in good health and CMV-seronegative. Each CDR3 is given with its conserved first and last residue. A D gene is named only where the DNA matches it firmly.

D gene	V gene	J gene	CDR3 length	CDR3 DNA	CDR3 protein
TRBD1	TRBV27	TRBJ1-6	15	TGTGCCAGCAGTTTATCAGACAGGGGGCATTCACCCCTCCACTTT	CASSLSDRGHSPLHF
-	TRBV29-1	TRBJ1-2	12	TGCAGCGTCGGAGGCCATTTCTATGGCTACACCTTC	CSVGGHFYGYTF
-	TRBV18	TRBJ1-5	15	TGTGCCAGCTCACCGGATGAGACAGGAAATCAGCCCCAGCATTTT	CASSPDETGNQPQHF
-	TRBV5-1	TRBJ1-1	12	TGCGCCAGCAGAGGACAGAACACTGAAGCTTTCTTT	CASRGQNTEAFF
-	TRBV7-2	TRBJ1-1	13	TGTGCCAGCAGCTTCGGGGGGGGGACTGAAGCTTTCTTT	CASSFGGGTEAFF
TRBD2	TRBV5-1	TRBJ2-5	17	TGCGCCAGCAGCGGGGGGACTAGCGGGAAGGGACGAGAGACCCAGTACTTC	CASSGGTSGKGRETQYF
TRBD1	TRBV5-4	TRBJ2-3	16	TGTGCCAGCAGCTTGGGAACAGGGGCTGGCACAGATACGCAGTATTTT	CASSLGTGAGTDTQYF
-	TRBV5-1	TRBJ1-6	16	TGCGCCAGCAGCTTGGGGGCAGGGGTCTCTAATTCACCCCTCCACTTT	CASSLGAGVSNSPLHF
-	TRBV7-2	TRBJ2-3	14	TGTGCCAGCAGCTCAGGGGTGAGCACAGATACGCAGTATTTT	CASSSGVSTDTQYF
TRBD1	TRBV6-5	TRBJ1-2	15	TGTGCCAGCAGAGGGTCGACAGGGGTCGGGTATGGCTACACCTTC	CASRGSTGVGYGYTF